One and the same sample provided the 27 T cell receptor beta chains below, sequenced in a study of CD8 T cells in ankylosing spondylitis. TCRdb itself ran the 5' RACE reads through MiXCR, one entry per CDR3 protein. The sample lists more than 35,000 distinct CDR3 sequences; about 2.5% were seen once. The sequenced material came from blood, either unsorted or a sorted T cell fraction (not recorded which). These receptors were obtained from a male donor with ankylosing spondylitis or in good health (not recorded which).

In this sample, this clonotype turned up many times. J is TRBJ2-3 and V is TRBV9, with 12 bases aligning to TRBD1. Unmatched junction bases numbered 11, after V lost 4 bases and J lost 5 bases. Germline lookup yields CDR1 SGDLS and CDR2 YYNGEE. This CDR3 region has 17 residues. CDR3 sequence reads: CASSTDRDRGLGDTQYF. For the CDR3, the DNA is TGTGCCAGCAGCACGGACCGGGACAGGGGGCTTGGAGATACGCAGTATTTT.

This clonotype was found many times. This rearrangement joins TRBV9 to TRBJ2-1; 10 bases line up with TRBD1. CDR1 is SGDLS and CDR2 is YYNGEE in the germline V gene. The ends lost 0 bases at V and 9 bases at J; junction bases unmatched: 9. The CDR3 is made up of 16 amino acids. CDR3 protein: CASSVGPGQGPSEQFF. The CDR3, as DNA: TGTGCCAGCAGCGTAGGCCCGGGACAGGGGCCTAGTGAGCAGTTCTTC.

The table lists this clonotype with many counts. This chain joins TRBV9 and TRBJ2-7; possible D gene TRBD2, 6 bases. Trimming took 0 bases from V and 3 from J, leaving 13 bases between them. The germline V gene has CDR1 SGDLS and CDR2 YYNGEE. This CDR3 has 15 residues. CDR3 sequence: CASSVAEGEVYEQYF. CDR3 in DNA: TGTGCCAGCAGCGTAGCGGAGGGAGAGGTCTACGAGCAGTACTTC.

This clonotype was picked up many times. The chain recombines TRBV9 with TRBJ2-2; TRBD2 matches 11 bases. The CDR3 runs to 15 residues. Germline V lookup: CDR1 SGDLS, CDR2 YYNGEE. The trim removed 3 bases at V and 4 bases at J, leaving 2 bases unmatched. DNA for the CDR3: TGTGCCAGCAGCGGTAGCGGGAGGGGCACCGGGGAGCTGTTTTTT. It encodes CASSGSGRGTGELFF.

The table lists this clonotype with many counts. The chain combines TRBV9 with TRBJ1-6; D is unresolved. The length of the CDR3 is 14 residues. V shed 0 bases and J shed 5 bases, with 6 bases lying between them. Germline V gene data show CDR1 as SGDLS and CDR2 as YYNGEE. CDR3 in DNA: TGTGCCAGCAGCGTAGACAGAAATAATTCACCCCTCCACTTT. It yields the protein CASSVDRNNSPLHF.

This clonotype was picked up many times. The rearrangement links TRBV9 to TRBJ2-5, with 7 bases that match TRBD2. This CDR3 comprises 14 residues. V gave up 4 bases and J gave up 5 bases; unmatched junction bases: 8. Germline lookup yields CDR1 SGDLS and CDR2 YYNGEE. Here the CDR3 reads CASSSRPGGETQYF. DNA for the CDR3: TGTGCCAGCAGCTCACGGCCCGGGGGGGAGACCCAGTACTTC.

In its sample, this clonotype was seen many times. Here the CDR3 reads CASSRGTSGSYEQYF. CDR3 nucleotide sequence: TGTGCCAGCAGCCGAGGGACTAGCGGGAGCTACGAGCAGTACTTC. This chain joins TRBV9 and TRBJ2-7; 14 bases map to TRBD2. V was clipped by 4 bases and J by 3 bases; unmatched bases: 3. In germline, CDR1 is SGDLS, CDR2 YYNGEE. The CDR3 extends over 15 amino acids.

This clonotype was picked up a small number of times. CDR3 coding DNA: TGTGCCAGCAGCGTAGCCGACAGGGGCAATGGAAACACCATATATTTT. This codes for CASSVADRGNGNTIYF. This sequence joins TRBV9 and TRBJ1-3; TRBD1 matches 8 bases. Unmatched junction bases numbered 5, after V lost 0 bases and J lost 3 bases. CDR1 SGDLS and CDR2 YYNGEE come from the germline V gene. This CDR3 comprises 16 residues.

This clonotype was detected ten times or more. The chain carries TRBV9 and TRBJ2-4; TRBD2 matches 8 bases. Germline V gene data show CDR1 as SGDLS and CDR2 as YYNGEE. The CDR3 totals 17 residues. The V and J ends lost 0 bases and 1 base, in that order; junction bases with no gene match: 6. CDR3 residues: CASSVEQAGVAKNIQYF. The DNA for the CDR3 is TGTGCCAGCAGCGTAGAGCAAGCGGGAGTGGCCAAAAACATTCAGTACTTC.

This clonotype was recorded at least ten times. This sequence joins TRBV9 and TRBJ2-5; 8 bases map to TRBD2. The CDR3 has 16 amino acids. CDR1 and CDR2 (germline): SGDLS, YYNGEE. After removal of 10 bases from V and 1 base from J, the junction contained 15 bases not matched to a gene. For the CDR3, the DNA is TGTGCCTCCACCCGGGGCCCTAGCGGGCTCCAAGAGACCCAGTACTTC. This sequence encodes CASTRGPSGLQETQYF. The full variable domain, its missing parts supplied by reference TRBV9 and TRBJ2-5, is DSGVTQTPKHLITATGQRVTLRCSPRSGDLSVYWYQQSLDQGLQFLIQYYNGEERAKGNILERFSAQQFPDLHSELNLSSLELGDSALYFCASTRGPSGLQETQYFGPGTRLLVL.

This chain links TRBV9 with TRBJ2-1; tentative D call: TRBD2 (5 bases). Trimming stripped 0 bases from V and 0 bases from J, with 10 bases between. Germline CDR1 reads SGDLS; CDR2 reads YYNGEE. The CDR3 covers 16 residues. The CDR3: CASSVGERSSYNEQFF. DNA for the CDR3: TGTGCCAGCAGCGTAGGGGAGCGGAGCTCCTACAATGAGCAGTTCTTC. The whole variable domain, remainder taken from reference TRBV9 and TRBJ2-1, is DSGVTQTPKHLITATGQRVTLRCSPRSGDLSVYWYQQSLDQGLQFLIQYYNGEERAKGNILERFSAQQFPDLHSELNLSSLELGDSALYFCASSVGERSSYNEQFFGPGTRLTVL.

This clonotype was counted at least ten times. V is TRBV9 and J is TRBJ1-1; 7 bases match TRBD1. Trimming at V came to 0 bases and at J to 4 bases, leaving 6 bases not matched to a gene. Germline V gene sequence: CDR1 SGDLS, CDR2 YYNGEE. This CDR3 spans 15 amino acids. The CDR3 nucleotides are TGTGCCAGCAGCGTAGGCTACAGGGGTTCCACTGAAGCTTTCTTT. This sequence encodes CASSVGYRGSTEAFF.

The table lists this clonotype with many counts. V gene TRBV9 combines with J gene TRBJ1-2; 8 bases align to TRBD1. Germline values: CDR1 SGDLS, CDR2 YYNGEE. The CDR3 covers 15 residues. J gave up 0 bases and V 4 bases, and 5 bases lay outside the gene matches. The CDR3 loop is CASSTGQASNYGYTF. The CDR3 bases are TGTGCCAGCAGCACGGGACAGGCCTCTAACTATGGCTACACCTTC.

In this sample, this clonotype turned up many times. This chain links TRBV9 with TRBJ1-1; tentatively, D is TRBD1 (6 bases). Looked up from germline, CDR1 is SGDLS and CDR2 is YYNGEE. Trimming removed 4 bases from V and 5 bases from J, with 18 bases in between. The CDR3 spans 15 residues. In DNA form, the CDR3 reads TGTGCCAGCAGCCCCCAGCCAGGGGAAGGAACTGAAGCTTTCTTT. It translates to CASSPQPGEGTEAFF. Looking up the rest from reference TRBV9 and TRBJ1-1 gives the full variable domain: DSGVTQTPKHLITATGQRVTLRCSPRSGDLSVYWYQQSLDQGLQFLIQYYNGEERAKGNILERFSAQQFPDLHSELNLSSLELGDSALYFCASSPQPGEGTEAFFGQGTRLTVV.

In its sample, this clonotype was seen many times. The chain is built from TRBV9 and TRBJ2-2; 12 nucleotides agree with TRBD1. This CDR3 has 15 residues. Trimming at V came to 2 bases and at J to 6 bases, leaving 2 bases not matched to a gene. Germline V gene lookup returns CDR1 SGDLS and CDR2 YYNGEE. The DNA of the CDR3 is TGTGCCAGCAGCGTGGGACAGGGGGCGGCCGGGGAGCTGTTTTTT. It yields the protein CASSVGQGAAGELFF. Full variable domain (rest looked up from reference TRBV9 and TRBJ2-2): DSGVTQTPKHLITATGQRVTLRCSPRSGDLSVYWYQQSLDQGLQFLIQYYNGEERAKGNILERFSAQQFPDLHSELNLSSLELGDSALYFCASSVGQGAAGELFFGEGSRLTVL.

This clonotype was seen repeatedly, ten times or more. CDR3 protein: CASSRRTDQPQHF. CDR3 bases: TGTGCCAGCAGCAGACGGACCGATCAGCCCCAGCATTTT. V and J are TRBV9 and TRBJ1-5; no reliable D call. The V and J ends lost 4 bases and 5 bases respectively, with 10 bases between them. Germline loops: CDR1 SGDLS, CDR2 YYNGEE. The CDR3 covers 13 residues.

The V gene is TRBV23-1, the J gene TRBJ2-1, with TRBD2 matching over 14 bases. TRBV23-1 is an ORF, with its function uncertain. CDR3 length: 19 amino acids. J lost 5 bases, V lost 3 bases, and 12 bases had no gene match. The CDR3 sequence is CASSHPGLAGVVWDNEQFF. The CDR3 DNA reads TGCGCCAGCAGTCACCCGGGACTAGCGGGAGTCGTTTGGGACAATGAGCAGTTCTTC.

This clonotype was detected many times. J is TRBJ2-3 and V is TRBV9; 8 bases fit TRBD2. Germline V CDR1 and CDR2: SGDLS, YYNGEE. Trimming at V came to 5 bases and at J to 1 base, leaving 12 bases not matched to a gene. CDR3 length: 17 residues. CDR3 DNA sequence: TGTGCCAGCAGTGCCACGGGGGGGCGGCGGGGCACAGATACGCAGTATTTT. Protein product: CASSATGGRRGTDTQYF.

This clonotype was seen ten or more times. CDR3 protein: CASSASGRLYEQYF. The CDR3, as DNA: TGTGCCAGCAGCGCTAGCGGGAGGCTATACGAGCAGTACTTC. The chain combines TRBV9 with TRBJ2-7, with 11 bases lining up with TRBD2. There are 14 residues in the CDR3. J gave up 4 bases and V 3 bases, and 3 bases lay outside the gene matches. CDR1 is SGDLS, CDR2 YYNGEE, per germline.

This clonotype was observed at least ten times. As DNA, the CDR3 is TGTGCCAGCAGCGAGACAGGGGAACCCTACGAGCAGTACTTC. Amino acid sequence: CASSETGEPYEQYF. The chain couples TRBV9 to TRBJ2-7, with 8 positions matching TRBD1. This CDR3 contains 14 residues. V lost 3 bases to trimming and J lost 2 bases; unmatched junction nucleotides: 4. The germline gives CDR1 SGDLS, CDR2 YYNGEE.

This clonotype was detected many times. The chain couples TRBV9 to TRBJ2-3, with D maybe TRBD2 (7 bases). CDR3 length equals 14 residues. Germline loops: CDR1 SGDLS, CDR2 YYNGEE. Trimming left V 6 bases short and J 2 bases short, with 13 bases between. CDR3 residues: CASKGGGNTDTQYF. The CDR3 coding sequence is TGTGCCAGCAAGGGGGGGGGGAACACAGATACGCAGTATTTT.

Many counts were recorded for this clonotype. The gene calls are TRBV9 and TRBJ2-1, with 11 bases aligning to TRBD2. The CDR3 consists of 18 residues. With V trimmed by 0 bases and J by 10 bases, 15 bases remained unmatched. The germline V gene encodes CDR1 SGDLS and CDR2 YYNGEE. CDR3 protein: CASSVGLAGGTARGEQFF. The CDR3 region has the DNA TGTGCCAGCAGCGTAGGTTTAGCGGGAGGGACAGCCAGGGGGGAGCAGTTCTTC.

This clonotype was seen ten or more times. The chain has TRBV9 and TRBJ2-6; D unresolved. Trimming took off 0 bases at V and 0 bases at J, with 10 bases between the two ends. Germline V gene data show CDR1 as SGDLS and CDR2 as YYNGEE. The CDR3 runs to 17 residues. CDR3 bases: TGTGCCAGCAGCGTAGCTGCCCTGCTCTCTGGGGCCAACGTCCTGACTTTC. The encoded protein is CASSVAALLSGANVLTF. The full variable domain, its missing parts supplied by reference TRBV9 and TRBJ2-6, is DSGVTQTPKHLITATGQRVTLRCSPRSGDLSVYWYQQSLDQGLQFLIQYYNGEERAKGNILERFSAQQFPDLHSELNLSSLELGDSALYFCASSVAALLSGANVLTFGAGSRLTVL.

This clonotype was detected many times. The rearrangement uses TRBV9 and TRBJ2-1; no clear D gene. CDR3 size: 17 residues. Germline V gives CDR1 SGDLS, CDR2 YYNGEE. With 4 bases removed from V and 0 bases from J, the gap between germline ends came to 17 bases. CDR3: CASSLRTGWSSYNEQFF. CDR3 coding DNA: TGTGCCAGCAGCTTGAGGACCGGTTGGAGCTCCTACAATGAGCAGTTCTTC.

Ten or more counts support this clonotype. The gene calls are TRBV9 and TRBJ2-3; TRBD1 is a possible D gene (8 bases). The V gene's germline CDR1 is SGDLS and CDR2 YYNGEE. The CDR3 is 18 amino acids. The V and J ends lost 4 bases and 1 base respectively, with 22 bases between them. The DNA of the CDR3 is TGTGCCAGCAGCCAACTTCGACAGGGGACTATTGGCACAGATACGCAGTATTTT. It specifies CASSQLRQGTIGTDTQYF.

This clonotype was counted at least ten times. The V call is TRBV9, the J call TRBJ2-3, with 7 bases lining up with TRBD2. Germline V gene data show CDR1 as SGDLS and CDR2 as YYNGEE. V lost 3 bases and J lost 2; bases outside the gene matches: 9. The CDR3 totals 16 residues. The CDR3 sequence: CASSGAPGTTTDTQYF. The CDR3 DNA follows: TGTGCCAGCAGCGGAGCCCCCGGGACTACCACAGATACGCAGTATTTT.

In its sample, this clonotype was seen many times. V gene TRBV9 combines with J gene TRBJ2-5, with D maybe TRBD1 (6 bases). With 0 bases removed from V and 2 bases from J, the gap between germline ends came to 8 bases. CDR1 and CDR2 (germline): SGDLS, YYNGEE. CDR3 size: 14 residues. In DNA form, the CDR3 reads TGTGCCAGCAGCGTAGCTACAGGGCAAGAGACCCAGTACTTC. Translation gives CASSVATGQETQYF.